This T cell receptor (beta chain) comes out of a study of Graves' ophthalmopathy and Graves' hyperthyroidism. Study-wide results and caveats: Distinction of ophthalmopathy from stable hyperthyroidism by a 13-signature model reached almost 90% sensitivity and approximately 80% specificity.

In this cohort's terms, stable hyperthyroidism meant no ophthalmopathy by 18 months of follow-up. This clonotype has only a few counts. Its specificity is unknown. Investigators amplified TCR beta CDR3 regions from RNA transcripts. Second-round multiplex PCR came after first-round RT-PCR with HTBI primers. MiXCR, run by TCRdb on the multiplex PCR reads, gives a single entry per CDR3 protein. Of hundreds of thousands of distinct CDR3 sequences in the sample, 20% to 25% were seen once. Deletions cut 1 base from V and 0 bases from J, with 12 bases between. This CDR3 contains 17 residues. Germline lookup yields CDR1 MGHRA and CDR2 YSYEKL.

The TCR comes from a woman younger than 35 with stable Graves' hyperthyroidism. The sequencing sample was made of peripheral blood. The chain carries TRBV4-1 and TRBJ2-2, with D unresolved. The chain's CDR3 is CASSQVSAPANTGELFF. CDR3 coding DNA: TGCGCCAGCAGCCAAGTTTCTGCACCCGCGAACACCGGGGAGCTGTTTTTT.